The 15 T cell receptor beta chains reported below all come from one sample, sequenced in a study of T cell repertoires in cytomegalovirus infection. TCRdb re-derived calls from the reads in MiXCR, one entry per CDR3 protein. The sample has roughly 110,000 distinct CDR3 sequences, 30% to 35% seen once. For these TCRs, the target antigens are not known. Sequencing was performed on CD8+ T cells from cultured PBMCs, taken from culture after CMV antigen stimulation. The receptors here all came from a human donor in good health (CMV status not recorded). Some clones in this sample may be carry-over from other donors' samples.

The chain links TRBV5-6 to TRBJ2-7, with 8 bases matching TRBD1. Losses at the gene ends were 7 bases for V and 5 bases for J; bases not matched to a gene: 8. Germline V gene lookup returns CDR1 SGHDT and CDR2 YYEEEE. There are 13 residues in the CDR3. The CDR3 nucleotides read TGTGCCAGCGATAGACAGGGGCCCGACGAGCAGTACTTC. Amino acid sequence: CASDRQGPDEQYF.

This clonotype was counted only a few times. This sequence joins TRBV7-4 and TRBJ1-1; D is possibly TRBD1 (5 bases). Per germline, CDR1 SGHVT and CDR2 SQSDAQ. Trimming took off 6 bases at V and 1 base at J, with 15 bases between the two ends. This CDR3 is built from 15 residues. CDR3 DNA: TGTGCCAGCAGATCCCTGGGGGGACCGAACACTGAAGCTTTCTTT. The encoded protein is CASRSLGGPNTEAFF.

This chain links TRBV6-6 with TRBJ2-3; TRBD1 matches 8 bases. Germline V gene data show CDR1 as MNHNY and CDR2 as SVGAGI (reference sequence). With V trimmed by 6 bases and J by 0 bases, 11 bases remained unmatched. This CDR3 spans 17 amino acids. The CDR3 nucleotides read TGTGCCAGCAGCCCCCTTCCTCAGGGGGCGAGCACAGATACGCAGTATTTT. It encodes CASSPLPQGASTDTQYF.

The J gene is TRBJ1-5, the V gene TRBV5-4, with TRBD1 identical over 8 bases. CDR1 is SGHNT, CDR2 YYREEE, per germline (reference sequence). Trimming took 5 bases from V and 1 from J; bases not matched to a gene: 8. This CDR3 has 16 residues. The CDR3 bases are TGTGCCAGCAGTCAGACAGGGGCTCCCAGCAATCAGCCCCAGCATTTT. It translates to CASSQTGAPSNQPQHF.

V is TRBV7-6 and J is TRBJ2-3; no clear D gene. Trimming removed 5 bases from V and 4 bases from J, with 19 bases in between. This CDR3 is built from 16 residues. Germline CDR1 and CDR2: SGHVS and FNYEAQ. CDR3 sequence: CASSPGWRALADTQYF. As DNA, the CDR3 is TGTGCCAGCAGCCCCGGGTGGAGAGCGCTCGCAGATACGCAGTATTTT.

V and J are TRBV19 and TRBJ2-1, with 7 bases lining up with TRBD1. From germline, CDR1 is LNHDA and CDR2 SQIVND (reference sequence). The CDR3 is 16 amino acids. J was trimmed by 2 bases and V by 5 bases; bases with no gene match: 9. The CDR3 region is CASSQYRGRAYNEQFF. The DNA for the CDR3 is TGTGCCAGTAGTCAATACAGGGGAAGGGCCTACAATGAGCAGTTCTTC.

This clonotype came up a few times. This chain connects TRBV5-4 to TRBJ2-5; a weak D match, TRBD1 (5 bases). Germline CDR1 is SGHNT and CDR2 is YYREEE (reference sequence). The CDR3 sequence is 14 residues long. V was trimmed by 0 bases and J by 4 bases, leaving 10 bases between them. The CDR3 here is CASSLEGAGETQYF. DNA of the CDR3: TGTGCCAGCAGCTTGGAAGGGGCAGGAGAGACCCAGTACTTC.

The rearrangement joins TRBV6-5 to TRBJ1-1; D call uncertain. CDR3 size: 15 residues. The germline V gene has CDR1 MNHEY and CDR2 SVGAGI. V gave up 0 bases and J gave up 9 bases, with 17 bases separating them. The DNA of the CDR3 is TGTGCCAGCAGTTACTCGGAGGGCCTTCTAAGGAAAGCTTTCTTT. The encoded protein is CASSYSEGLLRKAFF.

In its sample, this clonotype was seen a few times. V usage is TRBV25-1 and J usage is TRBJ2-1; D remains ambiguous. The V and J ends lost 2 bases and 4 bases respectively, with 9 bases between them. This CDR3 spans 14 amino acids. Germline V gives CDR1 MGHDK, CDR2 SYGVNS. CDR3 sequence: CASSEPGLYNEQFF. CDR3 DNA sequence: TGTGCCAGCAGTGAACCCGGGTTATACAATGAGCAGTTCTTC.

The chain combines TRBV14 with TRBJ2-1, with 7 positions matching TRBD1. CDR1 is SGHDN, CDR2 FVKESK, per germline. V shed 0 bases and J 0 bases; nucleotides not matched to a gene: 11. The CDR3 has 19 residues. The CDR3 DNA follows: TGTGCCAGCAGCCAAGACGACAGGGATCCTGAGACCTCCTACAATGAGCAGTTCTTC. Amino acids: CASSQDDRDPETSYNEQFF.

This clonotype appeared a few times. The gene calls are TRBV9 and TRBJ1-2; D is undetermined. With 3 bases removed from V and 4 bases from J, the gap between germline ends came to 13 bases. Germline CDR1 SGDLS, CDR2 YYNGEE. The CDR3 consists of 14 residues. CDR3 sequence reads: CASSGASGFYGYTF. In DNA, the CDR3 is TGTGCCAGCAGCGGCGCTTCAGGCTTCTATGGCTACACCTTC.

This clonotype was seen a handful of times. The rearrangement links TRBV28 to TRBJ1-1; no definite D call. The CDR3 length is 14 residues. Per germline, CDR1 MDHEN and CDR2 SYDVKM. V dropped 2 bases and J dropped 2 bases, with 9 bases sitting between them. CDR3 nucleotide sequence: TGTGCCAGCAGTTTACTCGGCAGTAACACTGAAGCTTTCTTT. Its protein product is CASSLLGSNTEAFF.

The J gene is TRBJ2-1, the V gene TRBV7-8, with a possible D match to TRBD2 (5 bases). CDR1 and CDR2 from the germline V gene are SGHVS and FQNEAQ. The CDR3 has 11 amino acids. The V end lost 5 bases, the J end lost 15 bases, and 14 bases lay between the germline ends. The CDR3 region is CASSGRGSRFF. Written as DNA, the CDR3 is TGTGCCAGCAGCGGACGGGGTTCTCGGTTCTTC.

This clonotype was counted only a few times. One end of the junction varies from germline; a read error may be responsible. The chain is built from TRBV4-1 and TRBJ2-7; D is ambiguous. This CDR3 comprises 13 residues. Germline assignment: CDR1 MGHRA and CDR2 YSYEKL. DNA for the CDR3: TGCGCCAGCAGCCAAGGGGAATCCTCCGAGCAGTACTTC. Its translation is CASSQGESSEQYF.

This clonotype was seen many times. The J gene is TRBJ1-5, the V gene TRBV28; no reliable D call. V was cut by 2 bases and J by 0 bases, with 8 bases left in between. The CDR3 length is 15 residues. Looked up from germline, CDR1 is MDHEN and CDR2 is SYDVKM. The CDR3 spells CASSLRSGSNQPQHF. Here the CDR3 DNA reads TGTGCCAGCAGTTTAAGGTCCGGTAGCAATCAGCCCCAGCATTTT.